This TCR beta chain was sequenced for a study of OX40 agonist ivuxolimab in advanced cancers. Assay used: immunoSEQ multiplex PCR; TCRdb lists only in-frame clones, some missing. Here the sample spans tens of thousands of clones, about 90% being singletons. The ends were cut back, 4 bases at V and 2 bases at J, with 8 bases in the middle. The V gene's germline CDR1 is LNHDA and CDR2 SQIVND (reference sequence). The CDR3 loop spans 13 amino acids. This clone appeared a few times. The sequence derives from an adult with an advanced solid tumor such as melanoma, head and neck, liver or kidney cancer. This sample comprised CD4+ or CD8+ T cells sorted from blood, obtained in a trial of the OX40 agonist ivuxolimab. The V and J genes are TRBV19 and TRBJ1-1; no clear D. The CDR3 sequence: CASSNDGNTEAFF. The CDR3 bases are TGTGCCAGTAGTAATGACGGTAACACTGAAGCTTTCTTT.